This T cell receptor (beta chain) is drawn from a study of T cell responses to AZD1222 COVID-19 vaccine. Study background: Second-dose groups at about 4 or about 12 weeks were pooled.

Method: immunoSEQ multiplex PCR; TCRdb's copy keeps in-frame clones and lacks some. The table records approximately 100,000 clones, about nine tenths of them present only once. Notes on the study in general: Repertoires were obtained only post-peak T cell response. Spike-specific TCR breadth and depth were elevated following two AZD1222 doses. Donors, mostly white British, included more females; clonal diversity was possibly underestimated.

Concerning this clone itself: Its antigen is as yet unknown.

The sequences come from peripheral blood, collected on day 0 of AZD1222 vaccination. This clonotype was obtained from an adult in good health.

The CDR3 DNA reads as TGTGCCAGCAGCCCTGGGGGGGGTACCACTGAAGCTTTCTTT. Residues: CASSPGGGTTEAFF. V is TRBV5-4 and J is TRBJ1-1; tentative D call: TRBD1 (5 bases). Germline assignment: CDR1 SGHNT and CDR2 YYREEE (reference sequence). V lost 4 bases, J lost 4 bases, and 14 bases lay in between. The CDR3 contains 14 residues.